This T cell receptor beta chain was recorded in a study of shared clonotypes between healthy human individuals. Some clones are missing from TCRdb's copy, which holds only in-frame ones; the method was immunoSEQ multiplex PCR. The table has some 630,000 clones, around 96% seen once. The CDR3 contains 16 residues. Trimming removed 3 bases from V and 7 bases from J; junction bases left unmatched: 8. Germline V CDR1 and CDR2: SNHLY, FYNNEI. CD8 cells regarded as naive lacked CD45RO, were positively chosen for CCR7, and omitted terminally differentiated effector memory CD45RA+ cells. The sequence was obtained from a woman aged 30 to 39 in good health. The rearrangement links TRBV2 to TRBJ2-2; 10 bases align to TRBD2. Sequencing was done on a sample of naive CD8+ T cells sorted from blood. CDR3 coding DNA: TGTGCCAGCAGTGATAGTCTAGCGGGAGTCGGCGGGGAGCTGTTTTTT. It encodes CASSDSLAGVGGELFF.